This T cell receptor beta chain was sequenced during a study of blood T cell repertoires in COVID-19. As for the study in general: T cells, B-cell-depleted T cells, or PBMCs supplied cDNA or gDNA.

This CDR3 spans 13 amino acids. CDR1 is SGHNT and CDR2 is YYREEE in the germline V gene (reference sequence). The germline V and J ends were trimmed by 6 bases and 2 bases, with 12 bases remaining between them. Sequencing used immunoSEQ multiplex PCR; TCRdb keeps in-frame clones, though not all of them. The sample includes around 130,000 clones, approximately 92% of them seen just once. The sequence was obtained from a man aged 65 to 79 with active or convalescent COVID-19. What was sequenced was peripheral blood. The chain links TRBV5-4 to TRBJ2-7; a possible D gene is TRBD2 (5 bases). CDR3 nucleotide sequence: TGTGCCAGCACCCGAGCGGCCACCTACGAGCAGTACTTC. Translating gives CASTRAATYEQYF. Full variable domain (missing parts from reference TRBV5-4 and TRBJ2-7): ETGVTQSPTHLIKTRGQQVTLRCSSQSGHNTVSWYQQALGQGPQFIFQYYREEENGRGNFPPRFSGLQFPNYSSELNVNALELDDSALYLCASTRAATYEQYFGPGTRLTVT.